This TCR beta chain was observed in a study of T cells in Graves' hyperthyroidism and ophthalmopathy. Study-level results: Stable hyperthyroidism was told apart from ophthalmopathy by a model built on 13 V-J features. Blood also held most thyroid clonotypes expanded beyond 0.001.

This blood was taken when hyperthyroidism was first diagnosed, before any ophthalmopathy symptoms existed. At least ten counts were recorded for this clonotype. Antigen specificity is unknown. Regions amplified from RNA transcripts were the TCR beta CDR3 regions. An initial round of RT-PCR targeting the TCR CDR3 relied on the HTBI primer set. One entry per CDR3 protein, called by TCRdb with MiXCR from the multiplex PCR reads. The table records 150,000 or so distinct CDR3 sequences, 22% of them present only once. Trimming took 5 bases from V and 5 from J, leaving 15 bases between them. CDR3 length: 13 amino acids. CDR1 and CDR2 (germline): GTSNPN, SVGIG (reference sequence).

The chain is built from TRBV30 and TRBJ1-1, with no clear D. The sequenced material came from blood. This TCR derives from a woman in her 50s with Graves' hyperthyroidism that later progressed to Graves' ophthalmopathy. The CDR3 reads CAWSRVGRTEAFF. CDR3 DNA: TGTGCCTGGTCGCGGGTGGGGAGGACTGAAGCTTTCTTT.